This paragraph covers one TCR beta chain sequence. From germline, CDR1 is MGHRA and CDR2 YSYEKL. The CDR3 is 17 amino acids. Trimming cost V 1 base and J 0 bases, with 12 bases left between them. This specimen belongs to a study of cytomegalovirus exposure and HLA in healthy donors. The PCR employed 60 Vbeta primers together with 13 Jbeta primers. Sequencing used immunoSEQ multiplex PCR; TCRdb keeps in-frame clones, though not all of them. Counted here are around 130,000 clones, 80% to 85% occurring once; the ten biggest clones make up about 0.94%. Sequencing was carried out using PBMCs. The gene calls are TRBV4-1 and TRBJ2-2; tentative D call: TRBD2 (5 bases). This TCR was recovered from a human donor in good health. CDR3: CASSQVGWGANTGELFF. The CDR3 nucleotides read TGCGCCAGCAGCCAAGTGGGTTGGGGAGCGAACACCGGGGAGCTGTTTTTT.